The rows below give T cell receptor beta chains drawn from one sample of a study of CD4 and CD8 cells across lung adenocarcinoma regions. MiXCR, applied by TCRdb to the PCR reads, yields one record per CDR3 protein. Here the sample spans 6,000 to 7,500 distinct CDR3 sequences, 53% being singletons. Sequencing used CD8+ T cells from the center of a lung tumor. These receptors were collected from a male donor with lung adenocarcinoma. The CD4 and CD8 labels of this study may be unreliable. CDR3s include the opening cysteine and the closing phenylalanine or tryptophan. The D gene is left open where the match is weak. Not every row has a clone size; where given, it reads once, few, many or a size class.

TRBJ2-2 many TRBV4-1 . CASVTWNTGELFF TGCGCCAGCGTGACCTGGAACACCGGGGAGCTGTTTTTT
TRBJ2-2 . TRBV6-1 TRBD2 CASRQREGRTGELFF TGTGCCAGCCGACAGCGGGAGGGCCGCACCGGGGAGCTGTTTTTT
TRBJ1-3 . TRBV9 . CASSVGGTSRGFSGNTIYF TGTGCCAGCAGCGTAGGAGGGACCTCAAGGGGATTCTCTGGAAACACCATATATTTT
TRBJ2-5 . TRBV27 . CASRPTRATGETQYF TGTGCCAGCAGGCCAACTAGGGCAACCGGAGAGACCCAGTACTTC
TRBJ2-3 . TRBV7-2 . CAGTGVGRTDTQYF TGTGCGGGAACCGGGGTAGGTCGCACAGATACGCAGTATTTC
TRBJ1-2 once TRBV6-1 . CASSVRRGADYGYTF TGTGCCAGCAGTGTCCGGCGGGGGGCTGACTATGGCTACACCTTC
TRBJ2-4 few TRBV27 TRBD1 CASSPWTGRTEQYF TGTGCCAGCAGTCCCTGGACAGGGCGGACAGAGCAGTACTTC
TRBJ2-2 . TRBV6-1 . CASRRSPMAGWIRNTGELFF TGTGCCAGCAGACGATCCCCTATGGCGGGGTGGATTAGGAACACCGGGGAGCTGTTTTTT
TRBJ2-1 few TRBV10-2 TRBD2 CASKLAGGNNEQFF TGCGCCAGCAAGCTAGCGGGGGGAAACAATGAGCAGTTCTTC
TRBJ2-2 . TRBV6-1 TRBD2 CASDGGGWTSGELFF TGTGCCAGTGATGGGGGGGGATGGACTAGCGGGGAGCTGTTTTTT
TRBJ2-7 . TRBV10-3 TRBD1 CAISARDRGGEQYF TGTGCCATCAGTGCCCGGGACAGGGGAGGCGAGCAGTACTTC
TRBJ2-5 . TRBV10-3 TRBD2 CATHRDLAGEETQYF TGTGCCACCCACAGGGACCTAGCGGGAGAAGAGACCCAGTACTTC
TRBJ2-1 . TRBV27 TRBD2 CASSLIASGAYNEQFF TGTGCCAGCAGTTTAATAGCTAGCGGGGCCTACAATGAGCAGTTCTTC
TRBJ2-3 medium-sized TRBV6-5 . CASSHQGGEGTDTQYF TGTGCCAGCAGTCACCAGGGGGGGGAGGGCACAGATACGCAGTATTTT
TRBJ2-7 many TRBV27 . CASSLTRDSTYEQYF TGTGCCAGCAGTTTAACCCGGGACTCAACCTACGAGCAGTACTTC
TRBJ2-1 . TRBV6-5 . CASSYSPVSGTYNEQFF TGTGCCAGCAGTTACTCGCCGGTGAGCGGTACTTACAATGAGCAGTTCTTC
TRBJ2-7 few TRBV6-1 . CASSIRGPSSYEQYF TGTGCCAGCAGTATCCGGGGACCAAGCTCCTACGAGCAGTACTTC
TRBJ1-1 many TRBV6-5 . CASSSWAEAFF TGTGCCAGCAGTTCCTGGGCTGAAGCTTTCTTT
TRBJ1-1 many TRBV7-8 . CASSPGRVGVGTEAFF TGTGCCAGCAGCCCCGGCAGGGTGGGCGTAGGCACTGAAGCTTTCTTT
TRBJ2-5 many TRBV24-1 . CATSVASLETQYF TGTGCCACCAGTGTCGCTAGCTTAGAGACCCAGTACTTC
TRBJ2-1 . TRBV6-1 . CASSGTRASSYEQHF TGTGCCAGCAGTGGGACCAGAGCGAGTTCCTACGAGCAGCACTTC
TRBJ1-2 . TRBV27 . CASSWGSRASNYGYTF TGTGCCAGCAGTTGGGGTAGCAGGGCTTCTAACTATGGCTACACCTTC
TRBJ2-2 few TRBV6-1 TRBD2 CASSPNTGGYTGELFF TGTGCCAGCAGTCCCAACACGGGAGGGTACACCGGGGAGCTGTTTTTT
TRBJ2-3 many TRBV15 . CATSREWGGTDTQYF TGTGCCACCAGCAGAGAGTGGGGGGGCACAGATACGCAGTATTTT
TRBJ2-4 few TRBV15 TRBD2 CATSREKAGNIQYF TGTGCCACCAGCAGAGAAAAAGCGGGGAACATTCAGTACTTC
TRBJ1-2 . TRBV6-5 . CASSSSAGNYGYTF .
TRBJ1-2 many TRBV6-4 . CASRLSGQANYGYTF TGTGCCAGCAGACTCTCAGGGCAAGCTAACTATGGCTACACCTTC
TRBJ1-6 . TRBV11-2 . CASSLGGGGSPLHF TGTGCCAGCAGCTTAGGCGGGGGGGGTTCACCCCTCCACTTT
TRBJ2-1 . TRBV7-8 TRBD2 CASSQAPLAGDYNEQFF TGTGCCAGCAGCCAGGCCCCACTAGCGGGGGACTACAATGAGCAGTTCTTC
TRBJ2-5 . TRBV7-2 TRBD2 CASSLVFGGAGYNEQYF TGTGCCAGCAGCTTAGTATTCGGGGGGGCGGGATACAATGAGCAGTACTTC
TRBJ2-6 medium-sized TRBV27 . CASSSRGSGANVLTF TGTGCCAGCAGTTCAAGGGGCTCTGGGGCCAACGTCCTGACTTTC
TRBJ2-3 . TRBV7-8 . CASSLARGATDTQYF TGTGCCAGCAGCTTAGCGCGAGGAGCCACAGATACTCAGTATTTT
TRBJ2-2 . TRBV6-1 . CASSGGGNTGELFF TGTGCCAGCAGTGGAGGAGGAAATACCGGGGAGCTGTTTTTT
TRBJ2-3 many TRBV7-2 . CASSTSTDTQYF TGTGCCAGCAGCACTAGCACAGATACGCAGTATTTT
TRBJ2-5 . TRBV10-1 TRBD1 CASSEYTGAETQYF TGCGCCAGCAGTGAGTACACAGGGGCCGAGACCCAGTACTTC
TRBJ2-7 . TRBV25-1 . CASGTVIYEQYF TGTGCCAGCGGAACAGTGATCTACGAGCAGTACTTC
TRBJ2-7 few TRBV27 . CASSSRGSGANEQYF TGTGCCAGCAGTTCAAGGGGCTCTGGGGCCAACGAGCAGTACTTC
TRBJ2-2 few TRBV6-5 . CASSYRGGELFF TGTGCCAGCAGTTACAGGGGCGGGGAGCTGTTTTTT
TRBJ2-7 . TRBV6-1 TRBD1 CATSGQPNYEQYF TGTGCCACGTCGGGACAGCCAAACTACGAGCAGTACTTC
TRBJ2-1 . TRBV10-3 . CAISDPGGGSSYNEQFF TGTGCCATCAGTGACCCAGGGGGAGGGAGCTCCTACAATGAGCAGTTCTTC
TRBJ2-7 . TRBV12-3/TRBV12-4 TRBD2 CASSQAIAGVEQYF TGTGCCAGCAGTCAGGCGATAGCGGGGGTCGAGCAGTACTTC
TRBJ2-3 . TRBV7-2 . CASSLGAAPSDTQYF TGTGCCAGCAGCTTAGGGGCTGCGCCTTCCGATACGCAGTATTTT